This is a list of T cell receptor beta chains from one sample in a study of post-analysis software for immune sequencing data. TCRdb reprocessed the PCR reads via MiXCR and lists one record per CDR3 protein. The table lists about 810,000 distinct CDR3 sequences, roughly 50% of them singletons. Sequencing was performed on blood. The receptors come from a girl between 10 and 17 years old with multiple sclerosis. CDR3s include the opening cysteine and the closing phenylalanine or tryptophan. D genes are given only for firm matches. Rows give clone size only sometimes, using once, few, many, or a class for an expanded clone.

>TRBV18|.|.|TRBJ1-5
CASSSQGLDQPQHF
TGTGCCAGCTCGTCACAGGGTTTGGATCAGCCCCAGCATTTT
>TRBV6-6|TRBD1|few|TRBJ2-7
CASSYSDRGAYEQYF
TGTGCCAGCAGTTACTCTGACAGGGGGGCCTACGAGCAGTACTTC
>TRBV11-1|.|.|TRBJ1-2
CASSLSQGGEKLFFGSGTHGYTF
.
>TRBV5-1|TRBD1|few|TRBJ2-5
CASSRTGRMETQYF
TGCGCCAGCAGCCGGACAGGGAGGATGGAGACCCAGTACTTC
>TRBV6-5|.|.|TRBJ2-1
CASSYSNLGYEQFF
TGTGCCAGCAGTTACTCGAACTTAGGGTATGAGCAGTTCTTC
>TRBV7-9|.|.|TRBJ2-5
CASSFVGKETQYF
TGTGCCAGCAGCTTCGTTGGTAAAGAGACCCAGTACTTC
>TRBV4-1|.|.|TRBJ2-7
CASSQGQGFYEQYF
TGCGCCAGCAGCCAAGGGCAGGGGTTCTACGAGCAGTACTTC
>TRBV10-3|.|few|TRBJ2-5
CAIAQSQGQVRTTQYF
TGTGCCATCGCGCAGTCACAAGGGCAAGTAAGGACGACCCAGTACTTC
>TRBV5-6|.|few|TRBJ2-6
CASTTMSSGANVLTF
TGTGCCAGCACCACGATGAGCTCTGGGGCCAACGTCCTGACTTTC
>TRBV20-1|TRBD2|.|TRBJ2-7
CSARASGSREQYF
TGCAGTGCTAGAGCCAGCGGGAGCCGCGAGCAGTACTTC
>TRBV6-6|TRBD1|.|TRBJ2-1
CASSYRQGPYNEQFF
TGTGCCAGCAGTTACAGACAGGGCCCCTACAATGAGCAGTTCTTC
>TRBV4-1|TRBD2|.|TRBJ2-1
CASSQDLMASGRDEQFF
TGCGCCAGCAGCCAAGACCTTATGGCTAGCGGGAGGGATGAGCAGTTCTTC
>TRBV7-3|TRBD2|few|TRBJ2-1
CASSPRIAGVPYNEQFF
TGTGCCAGCAGCCCCCGCATAGCGGGGGTCCCATACAATGAGCAGTTCTTC
>TRBV5-5|.|.|TRBJ1-2
CASSLGPSNYGYTF
TGTGCCAGCAGCTTGGGGCCCAGCAACTATGGCTACACCTTC
>TRBV6-4|TRBD1|.|TRBJ2-1
CASSAEGTGGEQFF
TGTGCCAGCAGCGCCGAAGGGACAGGGGGTGAGCAGTTCTTC
>TRBV12-3/TRBV12-4|TRBD2|few|TRBJ2-7
CASSRGRPSTYEQYF
TGTGCCAGCAGTCGCGGGAGGCCTTCCACCTACGAGCAGTACTTC
>TRBV12-3/TRBV12-4|.|.|TRBJ2-1
CASSLESDRGEQFF
TGTGCCAGCAGTTTAGAGTCAGATCGGGGTGAGCAGTTCTTC
>TRBV4-2|TRBD2|.|TRBJ2-3
CASSQQFSGRETDTQYF
TGTGCCAGCAGCCAACAATTTAGCGGGAGAGAGACAGATACGCAGTATTTT
>TRBV20-1|.|.|TRBJ2-7
CSARDYPGGAGEQYF
TGCAGTGCCAGAGATTACCCCGGGGGCGCGGGGGAGCAGTACTTC
>TRBV5-1|.|.|TRBJ1-5
CASSLAGGSGLTVNQPQHF
TGCGCCAGCAGCTTGGCGGGTGGTTCAGGGCTGACCGTTAATCAGCCCCAGCATTTT
>TRBV3-1|TRBD2|.|TRBJ2-1
CASSQPSRGGYNEQFF
TGTGCCAGCAGCCAACCAAGTCGGGGGGGCTACAATGAGCAGTTCTTC
>TRBV27|TRBD2|once|TRBJ2-1
CASSLDLWASGSRNEQFF
TGTGCCAGCAGTTTGGATCTTTGGGCTAGCGGGAGTAGGAATGAGCAGTTCTTC
>TRBV27|.|.|TRBJ1-5
CASSFIPTGVGNQPQHF
TGTGCCAGCAGTTTCATACCGACAGGAGTGGGCAATCAGCCCCAGCATTTT
>TRBV6-6|TRBD1|.|TRBJ1-6
CASSAPGQGGSPLHF
TGTGCCAGCAGTGCCCCGGGACAGGGAGGTTCACCCCTCCACTTT